This entry lists 6 T cell receptor beta chains sequenced from one sample in a study of cytomegalovirus exposure and HLA in healthy donors. Primers for the PCR totalled 60 Vbeta and 13 Jbeta. Repertoires were generated with immunoSEQ multiplex PCR, while TCRdb's copy carries only in-frame clones and drops some. Of under 200,000 clones listed, 80% to 90% are singletons. The specimen sequenced was PBMCs. The receptors were sampled from a man in his late teens or twenties in good health and CMV-seropositive.

V gene TRBV7-8 combines with J gene TRBJ2-7; D might be TRBD1 (5 bases). The CDR3 length is 16 residues. Germline-derived CDR1 and CDR2 are SGHVS and FQNEAQ. Trimming pared 1 base from V and 3 bases from J, leaving 16 bases between. As DNA, the CDR3 is TGTGCCAGCAGCTTAGAGATGGGGCCTTCCCGCTACGAGCAGTACTTC. Protein: CASSLEMGPSRYEQYF.

The sample holds a few counts of this clone. The chain employs TRBV6-5 and TRBJ1-5; TRBD1 matches at 9 bases. The J segment lost 7 bases and the V segment lost 8 bases, leaving 9 bases of the junction unmatched. The CDR3 runs to 14 residues. CDR1 MNHEY and CDR2 SVGAGI come from the germline V gene. CDR3 DNA sequence: TGTGCCAGCCGACCGGGACAGGGAGGACAGCCCCAGCATTTT. This gives the protein CASRPGQGGQPQHF.

The chain joins TRBV21-1 to TRBJ2-7; the D call of TRBD2 is as the table states it, not checked on the DNA. TRBV21-1 represents a pseudogene. The CDR3 covers 12 residues. Here the CDR3 reads CARSPGSYEQYF. The DNA of the CDR3 is TGTGCCAGGTCTCCCGGGAGCTACGAGCAGTACTTC.

This chain connects TRBV30 to TRBJ1-5; 7 bases fit TRBD1. Germline CDR1 reads GTSNPN; CDR2 reads SVGIG (reference sequence). The CDR3 loop spans 16 amino acids. The trim removed 3 bases at V and 5 bases at J, leaving 13 bases unmatched. The CDR3 region is CAWSVRSTGRYQPQHF. As DNA, the CDR3 is TGTGCCTGGAGCGTAAGATCGACAGGGAGATATCAGCCCCAGCATTTT.

The chain employs TRBV5-1 and TRBJ1-2; D not resolved. This CDR3 spans 12 amino acids. CDR1 SGHRS and CDR2 YFSETQ come from the germline V gene. Trimming removed 7 bases from V and 1 base from J, with 8 bases in between. The CDR3 here is CASYGDNYGYTF. In nucleotides, the CDR3 is TGCGCCAGCTACGGGGATAACTATGGCTACACCTTC.

J is TRBJ2-7 and V is TRBV19, with a possible D match to TRBD1 (6 bases). Germline CDR1 reads LNHDA; CDR2 reads SQIVND (reference sequence). The CDR3 length is 13 residues. V lost 4 bases, J lost 1 base, and 8 bases lay in between. The CDR3 region is CASSRQESYEQYF. In DNA, the CDR3 is TGTGCCAGTAGTAGACAGGAATCCTACGAGCAGTACTTC.